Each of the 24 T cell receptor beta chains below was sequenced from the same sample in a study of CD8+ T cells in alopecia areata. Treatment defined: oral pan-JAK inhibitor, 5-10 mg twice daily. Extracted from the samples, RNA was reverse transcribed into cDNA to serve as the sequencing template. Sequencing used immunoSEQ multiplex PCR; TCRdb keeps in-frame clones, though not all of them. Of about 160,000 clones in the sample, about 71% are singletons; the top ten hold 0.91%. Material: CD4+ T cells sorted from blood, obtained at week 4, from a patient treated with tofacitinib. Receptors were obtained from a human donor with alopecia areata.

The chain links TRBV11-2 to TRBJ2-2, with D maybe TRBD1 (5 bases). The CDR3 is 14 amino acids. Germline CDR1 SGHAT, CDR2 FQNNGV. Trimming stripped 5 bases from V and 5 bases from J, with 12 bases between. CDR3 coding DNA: TGTGCCAGCAGCCTGGGGCAGGGTACCGGGGAGCTGTTTTTT. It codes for CASSLGQGTGELFF.

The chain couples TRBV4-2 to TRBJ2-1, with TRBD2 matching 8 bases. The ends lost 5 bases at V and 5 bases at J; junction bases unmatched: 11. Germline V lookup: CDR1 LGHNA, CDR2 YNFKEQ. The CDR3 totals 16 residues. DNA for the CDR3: TGTGCCAGCAGCTCCCCTCCGGGAGGGCTACACAATGAGCAGTTCTTC. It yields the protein CASSSPPGGLHNEQFF.

The CDR3 protein is CASSIRTEYQETQYF. CDR3 DNA: TGTGCCAGCAGCATAAGGACAGAGTACCAAGAGACCCAGTACTTC. The chain joins TRBV5-6 to TRBJ2-5, with D possibly being TRBD1 (6 bases). This CDR3 has 15 amino acids. The germline V gene has CDR1 SGHDT and CDR2 YYEEEE. V lost 4 bases and J 0 bases, leaving 13 bases between the germline ends.

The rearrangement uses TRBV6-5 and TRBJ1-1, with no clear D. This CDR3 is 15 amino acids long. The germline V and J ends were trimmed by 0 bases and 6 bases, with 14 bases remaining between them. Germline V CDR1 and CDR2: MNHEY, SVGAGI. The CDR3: CASSYSPGLGSEAFF. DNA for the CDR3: TGTGCCAGCAGTTACTCGCCCGGGCTGGGCTCTGAAGCTTTCTTT.

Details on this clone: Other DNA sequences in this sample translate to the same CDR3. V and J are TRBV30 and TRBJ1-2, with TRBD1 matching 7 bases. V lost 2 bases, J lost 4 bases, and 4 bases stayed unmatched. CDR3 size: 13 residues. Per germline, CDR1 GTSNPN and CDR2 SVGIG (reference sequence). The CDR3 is CAWSTRGGYGYTF. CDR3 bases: TGTGCCTGGAGTACCAGGGGGGGCTATGGCTACACCTTC.

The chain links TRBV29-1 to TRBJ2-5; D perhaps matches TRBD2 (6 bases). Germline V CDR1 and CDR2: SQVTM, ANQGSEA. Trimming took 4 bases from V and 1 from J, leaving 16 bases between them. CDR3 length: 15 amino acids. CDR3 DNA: TGCAGCGTTGGTCCCCGGGGGACGGGCCAAGAGACCCAGTACTTC. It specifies CSVGPRGTGQETQYF.

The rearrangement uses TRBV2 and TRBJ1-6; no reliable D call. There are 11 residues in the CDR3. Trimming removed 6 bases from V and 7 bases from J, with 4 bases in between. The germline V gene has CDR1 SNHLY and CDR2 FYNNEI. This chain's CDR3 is CASRENSPLHF. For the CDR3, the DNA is TGTGCCAGCAGGGAGAATTCACCCCTCCACTTT.

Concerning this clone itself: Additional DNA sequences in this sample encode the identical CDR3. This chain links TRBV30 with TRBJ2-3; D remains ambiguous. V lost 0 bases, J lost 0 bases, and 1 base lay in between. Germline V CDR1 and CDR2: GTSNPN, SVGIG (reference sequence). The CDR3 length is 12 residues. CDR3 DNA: TGTGCCTGGAGTGTGAGCACAGATACGCAGTATTTT. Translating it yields CAWSVSTDTQYF.

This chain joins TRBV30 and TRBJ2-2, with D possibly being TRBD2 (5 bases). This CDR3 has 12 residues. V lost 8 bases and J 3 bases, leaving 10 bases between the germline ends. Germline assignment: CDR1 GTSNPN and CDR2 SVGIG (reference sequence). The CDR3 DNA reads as TGTGCCCGGGGTCTGGACACCGGGGAGCTGTTTTTT. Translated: CARGLDTGELFF.

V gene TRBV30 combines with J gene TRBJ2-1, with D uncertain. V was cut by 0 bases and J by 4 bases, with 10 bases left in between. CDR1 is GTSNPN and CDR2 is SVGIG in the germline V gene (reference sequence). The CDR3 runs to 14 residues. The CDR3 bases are TGTGCCTGGAGTGTACAAACGGGTTACAATGAGCAGTTCTTC. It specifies CAWSVQTGYNEQFF.

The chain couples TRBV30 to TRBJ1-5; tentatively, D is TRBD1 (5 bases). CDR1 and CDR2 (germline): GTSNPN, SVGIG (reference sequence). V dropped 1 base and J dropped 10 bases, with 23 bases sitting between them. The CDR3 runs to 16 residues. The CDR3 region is CAWSGGGRALGEPQHF. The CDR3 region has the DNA TGTGCCTGGAGTGGGGGCGGCAGGGCCCTGGGCGAACCCCAGCATTTT.

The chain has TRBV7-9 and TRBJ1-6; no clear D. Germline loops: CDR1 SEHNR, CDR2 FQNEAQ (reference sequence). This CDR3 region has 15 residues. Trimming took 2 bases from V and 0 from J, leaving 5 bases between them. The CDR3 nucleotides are TGTGCCAGCAGCTTACACAGCTCCTATAATTCACCCCTCCACTTT. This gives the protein CASSLHSSYNSPLHF.

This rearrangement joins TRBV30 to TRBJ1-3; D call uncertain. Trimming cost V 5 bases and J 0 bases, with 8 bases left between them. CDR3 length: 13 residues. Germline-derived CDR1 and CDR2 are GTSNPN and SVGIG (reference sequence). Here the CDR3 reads CAWDGVSGNTIYF. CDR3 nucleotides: TGTGCCTGGGACGGTGTCTCTGGAAACACCATATATTTT.

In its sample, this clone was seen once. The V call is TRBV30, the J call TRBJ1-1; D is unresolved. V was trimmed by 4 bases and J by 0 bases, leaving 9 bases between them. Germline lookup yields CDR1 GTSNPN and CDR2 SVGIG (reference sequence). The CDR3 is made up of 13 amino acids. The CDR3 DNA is TGTGCCTGGAAGAGGGATTTGAACACTGAAGCTTTCTTT. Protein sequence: CAWKRDLNTEAFF.

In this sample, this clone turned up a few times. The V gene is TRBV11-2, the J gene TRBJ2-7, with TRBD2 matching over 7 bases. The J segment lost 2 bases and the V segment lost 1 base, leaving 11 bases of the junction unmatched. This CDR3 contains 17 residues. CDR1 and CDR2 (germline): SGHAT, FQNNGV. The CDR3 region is CASSLALRGGGTYEQYF. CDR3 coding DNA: TGTGCCAGCAGCTTAGCTCTACGGGGCGGGGGAACCTACGAGCAGTACTTC.

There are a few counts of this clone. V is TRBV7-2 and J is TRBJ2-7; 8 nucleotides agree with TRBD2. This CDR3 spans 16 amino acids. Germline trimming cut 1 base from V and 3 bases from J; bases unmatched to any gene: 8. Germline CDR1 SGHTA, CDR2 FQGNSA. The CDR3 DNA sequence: TGTGCCAGCAGCTTAGGACGAGGTAGCGGGGACTACGAGCAGTACTTC. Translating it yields CASSLGRGSGDYEQYF. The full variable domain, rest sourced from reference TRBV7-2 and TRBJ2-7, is GAGVSQSPSNKVTEKGKDVELRCDPISGHTALYWYRQSLGQGLEFLIYFQGNSAPDKSGLPSDRFSAERTGGSVSTLTIQRTQQEDSAVYLCASSLGRGSGDYEQYFGPGTRLTVT.

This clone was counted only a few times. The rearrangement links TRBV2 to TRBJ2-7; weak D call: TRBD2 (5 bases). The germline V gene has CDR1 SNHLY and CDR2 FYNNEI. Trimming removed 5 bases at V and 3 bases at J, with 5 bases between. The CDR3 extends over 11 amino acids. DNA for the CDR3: TGTGCCAGCAGTCGGGACTACGAGCAGTACTTC. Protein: CASSRDYEQYF.

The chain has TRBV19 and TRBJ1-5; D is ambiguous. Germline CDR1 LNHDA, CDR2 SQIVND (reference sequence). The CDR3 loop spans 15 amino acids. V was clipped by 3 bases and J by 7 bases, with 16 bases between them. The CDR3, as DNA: TGTGCCAGTAGTATTGCCCTGCTTGGAGGGCAGCCCCAGCATTTT. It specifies CASSIALLGGQPQHF.

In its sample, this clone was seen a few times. The CDR3: CASSLGLADGTDTQYF. DNA of the CDR3: TGCGCCAGCAGCTTGGGACTTGCTGACGGTACAGATACGCAGTATTTT. The rearrangement links TRBV5-1 to TRBJ2-3, with D hard to call. Germline loops: CDR1 SGHRS, CDR2 YFSETQ. Deletions cut 0 bases from V and 3 bases from J, with 14 bases between. CDR3 length: 16 amino acids.

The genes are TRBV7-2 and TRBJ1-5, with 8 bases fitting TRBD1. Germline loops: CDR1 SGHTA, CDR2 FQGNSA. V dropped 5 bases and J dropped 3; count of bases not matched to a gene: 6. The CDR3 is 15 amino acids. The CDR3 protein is CASSPRTGFNQPQHF. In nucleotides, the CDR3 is TGTGCCAGCAGCCCACGGACAGGGTTCAATCAGCCCCAGCATTTT.

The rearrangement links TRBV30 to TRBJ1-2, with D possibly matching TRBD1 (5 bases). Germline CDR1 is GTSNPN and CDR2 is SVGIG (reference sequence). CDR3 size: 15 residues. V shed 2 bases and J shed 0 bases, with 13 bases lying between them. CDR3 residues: CAWSSLTGANYGYTF. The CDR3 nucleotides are TGTGCCTGGAGTTCTCTAACAGGAGCTAACTATGGCTACACCTTC.

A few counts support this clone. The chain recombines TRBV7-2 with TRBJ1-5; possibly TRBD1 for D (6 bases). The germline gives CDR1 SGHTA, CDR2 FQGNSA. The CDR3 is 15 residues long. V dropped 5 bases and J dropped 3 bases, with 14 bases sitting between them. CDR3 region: CASSPGGRDNQPQHF. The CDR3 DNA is TGTGCCAGCAGCCCTGGGGGCAGGGACAATCAGCCCCAGCATTTT.

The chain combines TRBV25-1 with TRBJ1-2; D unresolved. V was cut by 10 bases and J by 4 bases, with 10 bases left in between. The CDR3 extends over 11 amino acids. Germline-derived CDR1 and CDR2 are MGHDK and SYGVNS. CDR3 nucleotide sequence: TGTGCCACCCAAGGGTTCTATGGCTACACCTTC. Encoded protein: CATQGFYGYTF.

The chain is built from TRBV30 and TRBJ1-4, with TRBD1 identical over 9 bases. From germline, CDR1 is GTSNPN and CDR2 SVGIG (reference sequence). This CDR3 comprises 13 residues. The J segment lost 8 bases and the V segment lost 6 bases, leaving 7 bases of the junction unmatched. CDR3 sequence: CACKGQGGEKLFF. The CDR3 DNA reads TGTGCCTGCAAGGGACAGGGCGGGGAAAAACTGTTTTTT.